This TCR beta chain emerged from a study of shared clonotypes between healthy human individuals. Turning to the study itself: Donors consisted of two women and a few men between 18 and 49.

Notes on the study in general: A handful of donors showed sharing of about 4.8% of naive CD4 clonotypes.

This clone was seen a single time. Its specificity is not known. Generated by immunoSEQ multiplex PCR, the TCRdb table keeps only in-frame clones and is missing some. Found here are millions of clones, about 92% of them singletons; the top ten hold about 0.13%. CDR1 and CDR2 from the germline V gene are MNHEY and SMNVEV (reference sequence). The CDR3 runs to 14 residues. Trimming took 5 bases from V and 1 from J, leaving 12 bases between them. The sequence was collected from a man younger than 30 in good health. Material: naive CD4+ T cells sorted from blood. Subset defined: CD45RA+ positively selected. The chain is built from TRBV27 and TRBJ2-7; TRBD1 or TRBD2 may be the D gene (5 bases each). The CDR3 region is CASSGRDGSYEQYF. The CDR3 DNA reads TGTGCCAGCAGTGGTCGGGACGGGTCCTACGAGCAGTACTTC.